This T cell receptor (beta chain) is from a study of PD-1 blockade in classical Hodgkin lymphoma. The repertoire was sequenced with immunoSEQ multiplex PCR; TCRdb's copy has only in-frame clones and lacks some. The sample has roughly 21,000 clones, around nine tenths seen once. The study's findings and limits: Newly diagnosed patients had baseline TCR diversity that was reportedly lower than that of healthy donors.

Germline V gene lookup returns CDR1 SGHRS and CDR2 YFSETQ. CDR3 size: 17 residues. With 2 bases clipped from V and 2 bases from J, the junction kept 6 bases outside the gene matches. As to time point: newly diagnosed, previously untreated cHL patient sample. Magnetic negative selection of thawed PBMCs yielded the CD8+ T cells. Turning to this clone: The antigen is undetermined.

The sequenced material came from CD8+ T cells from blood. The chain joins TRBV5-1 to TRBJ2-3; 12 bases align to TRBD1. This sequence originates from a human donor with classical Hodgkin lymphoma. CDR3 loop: CASSLTGTGGSTDTQYF. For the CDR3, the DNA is TGCGCCAGCAGCTTAACCGGGACAGGGGGCTCCACAGATACGCAGTATTTT.